The 26 T cell receptor beta chains listed next were all sequenced from one sample in a study of blood T cell repertoires in COVID-19 (dated by TCRdb to the early 2020s). To prepare the library, the immunoSEQ multiplex PCR assay was applied. Held by TCRdb, this immuneACCESS table contains in-frame sequences only and omits some clones. Under half of the omission traces to an unresolved V gene where checked; the cause of the rest is unknown. Present in this sample are 95,000 to 100,000 clones, approximately 84% of which were seen just once. The ten largest clonotypes hold approximately 22% of the sample. What was sequenced was peripheral blood. These receptors were taken from a human donor in a cohort sampled during active COVID-19.

The rearrangement uses TRBV6-5 and TRBJ2-3; no reliable D call. The V gene's germline CDR1 is MNHEY and CDR2 SVGAGI. The CDR3 sequence is 14 residues long. Trimming left V 0 bases short and J 5 bases short, with 9 bases between. CDR3: CASSYSASRDTQYF. CDR3 sequence (DNA): TGTGCCAGCAGTTACTCGGCCTCTAGAGATACGCAGTATTTT.

CDR3 coding DNA: TGTGCCAGCAGTTTATCCAGGGACTATGGCTACACCTTC. It translates to CASSLSRDYGYTF. This chain links TRBV27 with TRBJ1-2; D perhaps matches TRBD1 (5 bases). Germline V gene data show CDR1 as MNHEY and CDR2 as SMNVEV (reference sequence). CDR3 length equals 13 residues. The V gene lost 0 bases and the J gene lost 3 bases, with 5 bases spanning the gap.

The V gene is TRBV28, the J gene TRBJ1-3, with a tentative D call TRBD1 (6 bases). Germline V gene data show CDR1 as MDHEN and CDR2 as SYDVKM. Trimming pared 6 bases from V and 0 bases from J, leaving 12 bases between. The CDR3 length is 15 residues. In nucleotides, the CDR3 is TGTGCCAGCAGCAGAGGGGGGGGCTCTGGAAACACCATATATTTT. It is translated as CASSRGGGSGNTIYF. The full variable domain, with the rest looked up from reference TRBV28 and TRBJ1-3, is DVKVTQSSRYLVKRTGEKVFLECVQDMDHENMFWYRQDPGLGLRLIYFSYDVKMKEKGDIPEGYSVSREKKERFSLILESASTNQTSMYLCASSRGGGSGNTIYFGEGSWLTVV.

This clone was recorded a few times. The chain employs TRBV19 and TRBJ1-5; possibly TRBD1 for D (5 bases). The CDR3 totals 14 residues. The germline CDR1 and CDR2 sequences are LNHDA and SQIVND (reference sequence). V was clipped by 5 bases and J by 6 bases, with 14 bases between them. CDR3 nucleotides: TGTGCCAGTAGTGCACCAGGGATCTTTCAGCCCCAGCATTTT. This sequence encodes CASSAPGIFQPQHF.

This clone ranks as medium-sized. The rearrangement uses TRBV5-1 and TRBJ2-1; possible D gene TRBD2, 6 bases. This CDR3 spans 15 amino acids. Germline CDR1 SGHRS, CDR2 YFSETQ. V lost 0 bases and J lost 9, with 16 bases in between. The CDR3 here is CASSLGGLQSGEQFF. CDR3 DNA: TGCGCCAGCAGCTTGGGGGGACTCCAGTCCGGTGAGCAGTTCTTC.

The gene calls are TRBV27 and TRBJ1-6; 10 bases agree with TRBD1. V was clipped by 6 bases and J by 7 bases; unmatched bases: 6. The CDR3 has 15 amino acids. Germline values: CDR1 MNHEY, CDR2 SMNVEV (reference sequence). As DNA, the CDR3 is TGTGCCAGCAGGGGGACAGGGGCCGGGAATTCACCCCTCCACTTT. This translates into CASRGTGAGNSPLHF.

The chain is built from TRBV29-1 and TRBJ1-5; 7 nucleotides line up with TRBD1. The J segment lost 3 bases and the V segment lost 6 bases, leaving 11 bases of the junction unmatched. The CDR3 has 15 amino acids. Germline values: CDR1 SQVTM, CDR2 ANQGSEA. CDR3 amino acids: CSVTLTGVNNQPQHF. CDR3 nucleotide sequence: TGCAGCGTCACACTTACAGGGGTGAACAATCAGCCCCAGCATTTT. The whole variable domain, filled in from reference TRBV29-1 and TRBJ1-5, reads SAVISQKPSRDICQRGTSLTIQCQVDSQVTMMFWYRQQPGQSLTLIATANQGSEATYESGFVIDKFPISRPNLTFSTLTVSNMSPEDSSIYLCSVTLTGVNNQPQHFGDGTRLSIL.

This chain links TRBV7-8 with TRBJ2-2; maybe TRBD2 (6 bases). V lost 5 bases to trimming and J lost 7 bases, with 20 bases between them. The germline CDR1 and CDR2 sequences are SGHVS and FQNEAQ. The length of the CDR3 is 16 residues. CDR3 region: CASSPRDWPLDGELFF. The CDR3 DNA reads TGTGCCAGCAGCCCCCGGGACTGGCCACTCGACGGGGAGCTGTTTTTT.

V and J are TRBV7-8 and TRBJ1-3; D may be TRBD1 (5 bases). The germline CDR1 and CDR2 sequences are SGHVS and FQNEAQ. The length of the CDR3 is 15 residues. The V and J ends lost 0 bases and 2 bases respectively, with 8 bases between them. For the CDR3, the DNA is TGTGCCAGCAGCTTAGCTCAGGGTGCTGGAAACACCATATATTTT. Protein: CASSLAQGAGNTIYF.

The V and J genes are TRBV28 and TRBJ2-3, with 16 nucleotides matching TRBD2. Germline CDR1 reads MDHEN; CDR2 reads SYDVKM. With V trimmed by 3 bases and J by 4 bases, 10 bases remained unmatched. CDR3 size: 19 residues. The CDR3 DNA sequence: TGTGCCAGCAGTTTGGGGGGACTAGCGGGAGGGCTAGACGCAGATACGCAGTATTTT. Protein: CASSLGGLAGGLDADTQYF.

This chain connects TRBV6-1 to TRBJ2-5; 7 positions match TRBD1. The CDR3 contains 16 residues. The V gene end was trimmed by 4 bases and the J gene end by 4 bases; junction bases not matched to a gene: 12. Per the germline V gene, CDR1 is MNHNS and CDR2 is SASEGT. In DNA, the CDR3 is TGTGCCAGCAGTGCGTCAGGGGGAGACATCCCAGAGACCCAGTACTTC. Protein product: CASSASGGDIPETQYF.

This clone has a single count. The chain uses TRBV27 and TRBJ2-3; 7 nucleotides line up with TRBD2. Trimming cost V 3 bases and J 0 bases; bases outside gene matches: 9. CDR1 is MNHEY, CDR2 SMNVEV, per germline (reference sequence). The CDR3 has 17 amino acids. Here the CDR3 DNA reads TGTGCCAGCAGTTTTCGTACACTAGCGTTTAGCACAGATACGCAGTATTTT. Translation gives CASSFRTLAFSTDTQYF.

The chain carries TRBV19 and TRBJ2-7; no clear D. The V gene's germline CDR1 is LNHDA and CDR2 SQIVND (reference sequence). The CDR3 loop spans 11 amino acids. Trimming left V 9 bases short and J 4 bases short, with 10 bases between. In DNA form, the CDR3 reads TGTGCCAGCGGAGAGGCGTACGAGCAGTACTTC. It yields the protein CASGEAYEQYF.

The rearrangement joins TRBV28 to TRBJ1-2, with TRBD1 as a possible D gene (5 bases). V was clipped by 3 bases and J by 3 bases, with 5 bases between them. The germline V gene encodes CDR1 MDHEN and CDR2 SYDVKM. The CDR3 totals 12 residues. The CDR3 protein is CASSFRDYGYTF. CDR3 coding DNA: TGTGCCAGCAGTTTCAGGGACTATGGCTACACCTTC.

This chain joins TRBV18 and TRBJ2-1, with TRBD2 matching 8 bases. V dropped 4 bases and J dropped 6; count of bases not matched to a gene: 14. There are 17 residues in the CDR3. Germline V lookup: CDR1 KGHSH, CDR2 LQKENI. The CDR3 loop reads CASSLIGGDSPGNEQFF. The CDR3 DNA reads as TGTGCCAGCTCACTGATCGGGGGGGATTCTCCTGGCAATGAGCAGTTCTTC.

The rearrangement uses TRBV27 and TRBJ2-7; the match to TRBD1 covers 8 bases. J gave up 3 bases and V 0 bases, and 7 bases lay outside the gene matches. The CDR3 loop spans 16 amino acids. The germline V gene has CDR1 MNHEY and CDR2 SMNVEV (reference sequence). The CDR3 sequence is CASSLSYQGAGYEQYF. CDR3 bases: TGTGCCAGCAGTTTATCGTACCAGGGGGCTGGCTACGAGCAGTACTTC.

V gene TRBV4-1 combines with J gene TRBJ1-4, with D possibly TRBD1 on 6 matching bases. Germline lookup yields CDR1 MGHRA and CDR2 YSYEKL. The CDR3 runs 16 residues. V lost 3 bases to trimming and J lost 0 bases, with 11 bases between them. Here the CDR3 reads CASSQGDTSTNEKLFF. CDR3 DNA sequence: TGCGCCAGCAGCCAGGGGGACACATCAACTAATGAAAAACTGTTTTTT.

The genes are TRBV6-4 and TRBJ1-5; D call uncertain. The germline V gene encodes CDR1 MRHNA and CDR2 SNTAGT. The V end was cut by 4 bases, the J end by 2 bases, with 12 bases between. The CDR3 runs to 15 residues. The CDR3 coding sequence is TGTGCCAGCAGTGTTGAGGGTTTGGGCAATCAGCCCCAGCATTTT. It is translated as CASSVEGLGNQPQHF.

The table lists this clone with a count of one. The chain recombines TRBV7-6 with TRBJ2-1; possibly TRBD1 for D (6 bases). Trimming pared 5 bases from V and 4 bases from J, leaving 21 bases between. This CDR3 spans 17 amino acids. CDR1 is SGHVS, CDR2 FNYEAQ, per germline. The CDR3 nucleotides read TGTGCCAGCAGCATCGGGACACGCGTTCATATATACAATGAGCAGTTCTTC. Residues: CASSIGTRVHIYNEQFF.

The chain couples TRBV5-8 to TRBJ2-6; perhaps TRBD2 as D (6 bases). Germline-derived CDR1 and CDR2 are SGHTS and YDEGEE. CDR3 length: 16 amino acids. Trimming took off 4 bases at V and 0 bases at J, with 11 bases between the two ends. The CDR3 region is CASSRQGLSGANVLTF. CDR3 nucleotides: TGTGCCAGCAGCCGGCAGGGACTCTCTGGGGCCAACGTCCTGACTTTC.

The chain links TRBV12-3 or TRBV12-4 to TRBJ2-5; possibly TRBD2 for D (5 bases). Trimming removed 7 bases from V and 7 bases from J, with 10 bases in between. CDR3 length: 11 amino acids. This chain's CDR3 is CASTSRGTQYF. Here the CDR3 DNA reads TGTGCCAGCACCTCTCGGGGGACCCAGTACTTC.

In this sample, this clone turned up once. V gene TRBV29-1 combines with J gene TRBJ1-1; 9 bases line up with TRBD1. The CDR3 has 14 amino acids. V was pared by 6 bases and J by 5 bases, with 10 bases of the junction left unmatched. Germline CDR1 reads SQVTM; CDR2 reads ANQGSEA. This chain's CDR3 is CSVDRGPKETEAFF. For the CDR3, the DNA is TGCAGCGTGGACAGGGGTCCGAAGGAGACTGAAGCTTTCTTT.

The CDR3 DNA reads TGTGCCAGCAGTGGGGCTGGCTCAGGGAATGAAAAACTGTTTTTT. Its protein is CASSGAGSGNEKLFF. V and J are TRBV28 and TRBJ1-4; D is possibly TRBD1 (5 bases). V lost 5 bases and J lost 5, with 15 bases in between. Germline V gene lookup returns CDR1 MDHEN and CDR2 SYDVKM. The CDR3 covers 15 residues. The full variable domain, in which reference TRBV28 and TRBJ1-4 provide the parts outside the CDR3, is DVKVTQSSRYLVKRTGEKVFLECVQDMDHENMFWYRQDPGLGLRLIYFSYDVKMKEKGDIPEGYSVSREKKERFSLILESASTNQTSMYLCASSGAGSGNEKLFFGSGTQLSVL.

V and J are TRBV7-9 and TRBJ1-2; 8 nucleotides align to TRBD1. Unmatched junction bases numbered 6, after V lost 4 bases and J lost 8 bases. Germline values: CDR1 SEHNR, CDR2 FQNEAQ (reference sequence). The CDR3 is 13 residues long. DNA of the CDR3: TGTGCCAGCAGCTACGGACAGGGTGTGGGCTACACCTTC. It translates to CASSYGQGVGYTF.

The chain has TRBV28 and TRBJ1-5, with D possibly being TRBD1 (6 bases). The germline V gene has CDR1 MDHEN and CDR2 SYDVKM. The CDR3 is 14 amino acids. Trimming removed 7 bases at V and 9 bases at J, with 19 bases between. CDR3 protein: CASTQGTIPPPQHF. The CDR3 DNA is TGTGCCAGCACCCAGGGGACGATTCCTCCGCCCCAGCATTTT.

The CDR3 reads CASSLFPWDRGQPQHF. CDR3 bases: TGTGCCAGCAGCTTGTTCCCTTGGGACAGGGGTCAGCCCCAGCATTTT. This chain connects TRBV5-6 to TRBJ1-5; 10 positions match TRBD1. The CDR3 contains 16 residues. Trimming cost V 1 base and J 6 bases; bases outside gene matches: 7. Per germline, CDR1 SGHDT and CDR2 YYEEEE.